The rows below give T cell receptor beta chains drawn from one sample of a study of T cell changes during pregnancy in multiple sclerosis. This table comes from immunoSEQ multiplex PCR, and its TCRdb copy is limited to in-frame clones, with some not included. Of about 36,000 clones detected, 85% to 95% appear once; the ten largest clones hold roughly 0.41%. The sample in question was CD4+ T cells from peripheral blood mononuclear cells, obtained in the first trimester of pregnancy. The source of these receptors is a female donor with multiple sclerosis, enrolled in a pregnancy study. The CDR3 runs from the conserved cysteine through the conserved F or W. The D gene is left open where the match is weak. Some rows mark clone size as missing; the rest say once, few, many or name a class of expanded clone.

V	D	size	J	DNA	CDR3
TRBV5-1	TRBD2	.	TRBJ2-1	TGCGCCAGCAGCTTGGAGACTAGCGTAACCAATGAGCAGTTCTTC	CASSLETSVTNEQFF
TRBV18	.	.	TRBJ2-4	TGTGCCAGCTCACCACCGGGGGCAAGTCAGTACTTC	CASSPPGASQYF
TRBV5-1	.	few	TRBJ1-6	TGCGCCAGCAGCATGGAAGGGGGTAATTCACCCCTCCACTTT	CASSMEGGNSPLHF
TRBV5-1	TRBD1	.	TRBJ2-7	TGCGCCAGCAGCTCAAGACAGGGCTCCTACGAGCAGTACTTC	CASSSRQGSYEQYF
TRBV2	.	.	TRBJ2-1	TGTGCCAGTAAACAGGGTTATCTAGGTCAGTTCTTC	CASKQGYLGQFF
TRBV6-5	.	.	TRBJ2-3	TGTGCCAGCAAGAGGGGCACAGATACGCAGTATTTT	CASKRGTDTQYF
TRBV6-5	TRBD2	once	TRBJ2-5	TGTGCCAGCAGTTGGGAAGGACTAGGGAGAAGAGAGACCCAGTACTTC	CASSWEGLGRRETQYF
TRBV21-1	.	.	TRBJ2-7	TGTGCCAGCAGAACCGGGACTAGGGACTACGAGCAGTACTTC	CASRTGTRDYEQYF
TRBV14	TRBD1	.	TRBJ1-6	TGTGCCAGCAGCTACTGGGACAGGGAGAATTCACCCCTCCACTTT	CASSYWDRENSPLHF
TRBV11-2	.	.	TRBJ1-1	TGTGCCAGCAGCTTTGGGCCGCAGGGCCCCACTGAAGCTTTCTTT	CASSFGPQGPTEAFF
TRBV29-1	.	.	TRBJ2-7	TGCAGCGTTGGGGTAGCCAACTACGAGCAGTACTTC	CSVGVANYEQYF